Presented here are 2 T cell receptor beta chains from one specimen sequenced in a study of blood T cell repertoires in COVID-19 (dated by TCRdb to the early 2020s). Library construction relied on the immunoSEQ multiplex PCR assay. The table comes from immuneACCESS by way of TCRdb, which keeps in-frame sequences with V and J called. Part of the clones is missing from these tables; in studies checked, under half for an unresolved V gene and the rest for unknown reasons. The sample records more than 110,000 clones, over 60% of which are singletons. The ten largest clonotypes hold about 9.4% of the sample. The sequencing sample was made of peripheral blood. The receptors stem from a woman in her 50s with active or convalescent COVID-19.

This clone was observed once. V gene TRBV5-1 combines with J gene TRBJ2-2; possibly TRBD2 for D (5 bases). The CDR3 sequence is 14 residues long. The germline V gene has CDR1 SGHRS and CDR2 YFSETQ. Trimming removed 4 bases at V and 4 bases at J, with 11 bases between. CDR3 amino acids: CASSRREGTGELFF. CDR3 bases: TGCGCCAGCAGCCGCCGAGAGGGCACCGGGGAGCTGTTTTTT.

V is TRBV14 and J is TRBJ2-5, with 7 nucleotides matching TRBD2. Germline CDR1 is SGHDN and CDR2 is FVKESK. With 4 bases clipped from V and 0 bases from J, the junction kept 5 bases outside the gene matches. There are 15 residues in the CDR3. CDR3 sequence reads: CASSPMRGNQETQYF. CDR3 DNA sequence: TGTGCCAGCAGCCCTATGCGGGGGAACCAAGAGACCCAGTACTTC.